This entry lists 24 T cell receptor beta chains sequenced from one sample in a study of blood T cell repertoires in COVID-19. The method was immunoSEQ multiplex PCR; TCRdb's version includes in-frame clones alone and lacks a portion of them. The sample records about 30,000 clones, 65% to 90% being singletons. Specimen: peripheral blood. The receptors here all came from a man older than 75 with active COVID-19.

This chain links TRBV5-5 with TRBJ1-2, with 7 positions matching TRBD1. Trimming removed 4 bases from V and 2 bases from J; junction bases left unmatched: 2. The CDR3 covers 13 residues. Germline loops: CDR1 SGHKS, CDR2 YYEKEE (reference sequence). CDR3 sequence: CASSPTGNYGYTF. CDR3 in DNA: TGTGCCAGCAGCCCGACAGGGAACTATGGCTACACCTTC.

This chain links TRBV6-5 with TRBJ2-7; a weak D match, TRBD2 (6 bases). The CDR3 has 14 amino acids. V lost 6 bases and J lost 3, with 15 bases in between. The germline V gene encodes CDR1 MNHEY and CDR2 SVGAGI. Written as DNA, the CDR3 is TGTGCCAGCAGCCTCGTGGGAGGCCTCTACGAGCAGTACTTC. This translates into CASSLVGGLYEQYF.

The CDR3: CASSLAPETAVYGYTF. The CDR3 DNA reads as TGTGCCAGCAGCTTAGCCCCTGAGACAGCCGTCTATGGCTACACCTTC. The chain is built from TRBV7-2 and TRBJ1-2; weak D call: TRBD1 (5 bases). This CDR3 is 16 amino acids long. V shed 0 bases and J shed 4 bases, with 15 bases lying between them. Germline CDR1 and CDR2: SGHTA and FQGNSA.

CDR3 nucleotide sequence: TGTGCCAGCAGCGACAGAGCCACTGAAGCTTTCTTT. Translating it yields CASSDRATEAFF. The chain carries TRBV28 and TRBJ1-1; a possible D gene is TRBD1 (5 bases). This CDR3 comprises 12 residues. Germline loops: CDR1 MDHEN, CDR2 SYDVKM. Trimming shortened V by 6 bases and J by 4 bases, and 9 bases separated the two germline ends.

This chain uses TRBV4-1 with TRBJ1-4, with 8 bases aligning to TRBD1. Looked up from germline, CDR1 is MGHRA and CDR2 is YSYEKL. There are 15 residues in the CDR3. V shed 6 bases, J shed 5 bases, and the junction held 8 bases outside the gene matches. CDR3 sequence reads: CASRQTGALNEKLFF. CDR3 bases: TGCGCCAGCAGACAGACAGGGGCCTTAAATGAAAAACTGTTTTTT.

CDR3 DNA: TGTGCCAGCAGTTACTGGACAGGGGGCTATGGCTACACCTTC. Protein product: CASSYWTGGYGYTF. The J gene is TRBJ1-2, the V gene TRBV6-5; 10 nucleotides line up with TRBD1. This CDR3 spans 14 amino acids. Germline CDR1 and CDR2: MNHEY and SVGAGI. The V segment lost 1 base and the J segment 4 bases; nucleotides outside the gene matches: 0.

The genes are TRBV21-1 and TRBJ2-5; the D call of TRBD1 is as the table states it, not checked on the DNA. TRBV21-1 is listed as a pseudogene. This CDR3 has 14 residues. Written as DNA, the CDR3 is TGTGCCAGCAGCAAGGGGACAGAGCAAGAGACCCAGTACTTC. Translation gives CASSKGTEQETQYF.

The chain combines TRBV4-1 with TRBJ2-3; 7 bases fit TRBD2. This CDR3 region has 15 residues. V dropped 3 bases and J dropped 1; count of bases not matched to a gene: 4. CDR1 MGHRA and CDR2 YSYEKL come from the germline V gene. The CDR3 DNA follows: TGCGCCAGCAGCCACCCTCTAGCGGGCACAGATACGCAGTATTTT. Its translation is CASSHPLAGTDTQYF.

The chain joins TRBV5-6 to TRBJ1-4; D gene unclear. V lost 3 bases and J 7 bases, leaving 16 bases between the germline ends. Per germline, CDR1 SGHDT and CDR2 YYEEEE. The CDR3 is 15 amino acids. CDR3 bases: TGTGCCAGCAGCTGGCGCTCGGGGAGGAGTGAAAAACTGTTTTTT. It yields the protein CASSWRSGRSEKLFF.

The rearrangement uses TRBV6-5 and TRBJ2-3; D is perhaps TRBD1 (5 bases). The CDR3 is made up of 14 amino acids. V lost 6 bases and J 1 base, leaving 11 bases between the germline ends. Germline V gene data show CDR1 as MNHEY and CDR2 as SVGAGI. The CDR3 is CASSSSTGTDTQYF. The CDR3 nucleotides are TGTGCCAGCAGCTCCTCGACAGGCACAGATACGCAGTATTTT.

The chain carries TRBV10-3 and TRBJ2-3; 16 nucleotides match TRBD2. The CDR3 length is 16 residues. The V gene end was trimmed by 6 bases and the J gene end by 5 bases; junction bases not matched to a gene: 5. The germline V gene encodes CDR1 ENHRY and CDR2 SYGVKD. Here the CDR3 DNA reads TGTGCCATCAGCTCGGGACTAGCGGGGGGGATAGATACGCAGTATTTT. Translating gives CAISSGLAGGIDTQYF.

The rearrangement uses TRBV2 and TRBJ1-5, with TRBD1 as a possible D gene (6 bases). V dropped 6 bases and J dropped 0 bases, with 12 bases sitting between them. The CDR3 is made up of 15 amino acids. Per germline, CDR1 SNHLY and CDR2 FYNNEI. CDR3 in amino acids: CASSSGQFSNQPQHF. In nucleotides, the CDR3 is TGTGCCAGCAGCTCGGGACAATTTAGCAATCAGCCCCAGCATTTT.

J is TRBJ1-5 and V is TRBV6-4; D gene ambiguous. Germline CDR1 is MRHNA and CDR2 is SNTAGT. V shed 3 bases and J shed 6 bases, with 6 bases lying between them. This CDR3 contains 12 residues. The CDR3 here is CASSERLQPQHF. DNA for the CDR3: TGTGCCAGCAGTGAACGACTTCAGCCCCAGCATTTT.

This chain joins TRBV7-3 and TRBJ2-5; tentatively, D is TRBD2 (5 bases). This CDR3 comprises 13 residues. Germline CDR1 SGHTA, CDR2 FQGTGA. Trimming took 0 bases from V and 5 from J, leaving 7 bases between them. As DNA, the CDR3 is TGTGCCAGCAGCTTAACGCGGGCGGAGACCCAGTACTTC. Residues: CASSLTRAETQYF.

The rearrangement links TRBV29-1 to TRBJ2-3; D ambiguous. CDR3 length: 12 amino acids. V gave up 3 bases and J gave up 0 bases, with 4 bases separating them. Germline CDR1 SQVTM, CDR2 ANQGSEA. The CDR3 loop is CSVDVSTDTQYF. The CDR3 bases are TGCAGCGTTGACGTTAGCACAGATACGCAGTATTTT.

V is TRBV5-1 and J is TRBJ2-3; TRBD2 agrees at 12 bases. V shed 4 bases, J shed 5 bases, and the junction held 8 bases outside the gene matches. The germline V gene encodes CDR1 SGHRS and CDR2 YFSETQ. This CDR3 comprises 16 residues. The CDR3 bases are TGCGCCAGCAGCCTTGCTCTAGCGGGGGGGCTAGATACGCAGTATTTT. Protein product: CASSLALAGGLDTQYF.

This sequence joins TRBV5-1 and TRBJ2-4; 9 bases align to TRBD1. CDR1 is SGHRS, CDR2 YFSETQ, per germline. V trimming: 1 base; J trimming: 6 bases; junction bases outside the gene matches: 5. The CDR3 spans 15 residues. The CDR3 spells CASSLQGQGGNIQYF. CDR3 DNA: TGCGCCAGCAGCTTGCAGGGACAGGGCGGAAACATTCAGTACTTC. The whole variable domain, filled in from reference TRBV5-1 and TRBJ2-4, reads KAGVTQTPRYLIKTRGQQVTLSCSPISGHRSVSWYQQTPGQGLQFLFEYFSETQRNKGNFPGRFSGRQFSNSRSEMNVSTLELGDSALYLCASSLQGQGGNIQYFGAGTRLSVL.

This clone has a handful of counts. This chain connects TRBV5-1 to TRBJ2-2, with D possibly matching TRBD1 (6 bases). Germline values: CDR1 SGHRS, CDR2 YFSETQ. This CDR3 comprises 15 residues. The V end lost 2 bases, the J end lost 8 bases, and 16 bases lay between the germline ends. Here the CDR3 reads CASSFGQSLAGELFF. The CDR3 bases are TGCGCCAGCAGCTTCGGACAGTCACTCGCGGGGGAGCTGTTTTTT.

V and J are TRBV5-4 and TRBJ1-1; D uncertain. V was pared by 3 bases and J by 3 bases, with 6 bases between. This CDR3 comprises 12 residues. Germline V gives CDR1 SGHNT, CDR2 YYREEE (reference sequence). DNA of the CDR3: TGTGCCAGCAGCTCGGTTGACACTGAAGCTTTCTTT. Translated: CASSSVDTEAFF.

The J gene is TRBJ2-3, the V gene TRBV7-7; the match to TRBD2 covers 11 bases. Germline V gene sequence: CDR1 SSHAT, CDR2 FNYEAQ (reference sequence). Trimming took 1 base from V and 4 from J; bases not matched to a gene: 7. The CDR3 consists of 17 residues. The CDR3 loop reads CASSLGISGGAADTQYF. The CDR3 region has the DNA TGTGCCAGCAGCTTAGGCATTAGCGGGGGGGCCGCAGATACGCAGTATTTT.

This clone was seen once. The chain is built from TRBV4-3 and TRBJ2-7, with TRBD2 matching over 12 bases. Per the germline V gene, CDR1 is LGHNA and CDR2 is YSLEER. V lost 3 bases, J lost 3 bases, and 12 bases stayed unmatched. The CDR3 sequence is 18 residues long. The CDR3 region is CASSQQPSTSGGVYEQYF. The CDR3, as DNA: TGCGCCAGCAGCCAGCAACCCTCGACTAGCGGGGGTGTCTACGAGCAGTACTTC.

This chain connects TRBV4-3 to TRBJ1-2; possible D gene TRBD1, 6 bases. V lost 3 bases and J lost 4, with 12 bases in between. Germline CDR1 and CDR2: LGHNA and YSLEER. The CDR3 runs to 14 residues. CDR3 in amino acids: CASSQPGQSYGYTF. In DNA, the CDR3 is TGCGCCAGCAGCCAGCCCGGACAGAGCTATGGCTACACCTTC.

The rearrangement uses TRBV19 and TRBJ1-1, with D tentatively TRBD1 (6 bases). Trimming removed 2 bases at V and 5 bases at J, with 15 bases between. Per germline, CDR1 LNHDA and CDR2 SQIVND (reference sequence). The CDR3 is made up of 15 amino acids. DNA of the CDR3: TGTGCCAGTAGTATATCTGGGGGGGCGTATACTGAAGCTTTCTTT. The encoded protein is CASSISGGAYTEAFF.

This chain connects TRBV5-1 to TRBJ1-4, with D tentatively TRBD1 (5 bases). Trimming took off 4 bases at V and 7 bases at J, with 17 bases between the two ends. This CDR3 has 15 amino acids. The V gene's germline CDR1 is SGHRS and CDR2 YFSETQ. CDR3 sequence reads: CASSPVGGEFEKLFF. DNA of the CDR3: TGCGCCAGCAGCCCCGTGGGGGGGGAGTTTGAAAAACTGTTTTTT.